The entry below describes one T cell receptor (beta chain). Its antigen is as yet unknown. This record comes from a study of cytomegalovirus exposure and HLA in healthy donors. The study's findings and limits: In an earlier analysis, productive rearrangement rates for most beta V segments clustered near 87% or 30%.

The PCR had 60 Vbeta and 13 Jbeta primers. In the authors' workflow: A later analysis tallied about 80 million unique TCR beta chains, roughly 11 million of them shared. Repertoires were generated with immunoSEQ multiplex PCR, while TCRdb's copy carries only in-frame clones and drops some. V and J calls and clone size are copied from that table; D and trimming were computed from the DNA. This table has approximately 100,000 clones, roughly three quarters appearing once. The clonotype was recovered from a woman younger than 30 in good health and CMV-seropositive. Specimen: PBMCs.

The DNA for the CDR3 is TGTGCCAGCAGCGCTGGGACAGGTGGAAGTGAAAAACTGTTTTTT. As protein: CASSAGTGGSEKLFF. The chain combines TRBV9 with TRBJ1-4, with TRBD1 identical over 8 bases. After removal of 3 bases from V and 7 bases from J, the junction contained 8 bases not matched to a gene. Germline V gene lookup returns CDR1 SGDLS and CDR2 YYNGEE. This CDR3 is built from 15 residues.